These 32 T cell receptor beta chains were all obtained from the same sample, sequenced in a study of spatial heterogeneity in lung cancer. Study results and limitations: Expanded intratumoral alpha and beta TCR counts tracked tumor mutation counts.

Via MiXCR, TCRdb re-called the 5' RACE reads, giving one row per CDR3 protein. The sample yields roughly 2,800 distinct CDR3 sequences, roughly 12% seen once. Their antigens are not known. Sample time point: sample taken at primary tumor resection. This specimen was lung tumor tissue, taken at surgery. The receptors were gathered from a female donor with early-stage non-small cell lung cancer.

As regards this clonotype: A much larger clone differs by one base, so this may be a read error. The chain joins TRBV29-1 to TRBJ2-7; 7 positions match TRBD1. Losses at the gene ends were 7 bases for V and 3 bases for J; bases not matched to a gene: 3. This CDR3 is 11 amino acids long. Germline CDR1 and CDR2: SQVTM and ANQGSEA. Here the CDR3 DNA reads TGCAGCGCAGGGACAGTCTACGAGCAGTACGTC. This translates into CSAGTVYEQYV.

By proportion, this clonotype is medium-sized (0.01 to 0.1%). This chain connects TRBV16 to TRBJ1-6, with TRBD1 matching over 7 bases. The V segment lost 5 bases and the J segment 7 bases; nucleotides outside the gene matches: 8. The CDR3 extends over 15 amino acids. Germline loops: CDR1 KGHSY, CDR2 FQNENV. As DNA, the CDR3 is TGTGCCAGCAGCGCAAGCCCAGGGGGAAATTCACCCCTCCACTTT. This codes for CASSASPGGNSPLHF. Together with reference TRBV16 and TRBJ1-6, the CDR3 gives the full variable domain: GEEVAQTPKHLVRGEGQKAKLYCAPIKGHSYVFWYQQVLKNEFKFLISFQNENVFDETGMPKERFSAKCLPNSPCSLEIQATKLEDSAVYFCASSASPGGNSPLHFGNGTRLTVT.

The DNA of the CDR3 is TGTGCCTGGAGTGCCGGCATCCCGACAGGCGCCTACGAGCAGTACTTC. This sequence encodes CAWSAGIPTGAYEQYF. The chain is built from TRBV30 and TRBJ2-7; perhaps TRBD1 as D (6 bases). The length of the CDR3 is 16 residues. Germline loops: CDR1 GTSNPN, CDR2 SVGIG (reference sequence). V was trimmed by 1 base and J by 2 bases, leaving 18 bases between them. The whole variable domain, filled in from reference TRBV30 and TRBJ2-7, reads SQTIHQWPATLVQPVGSPLSLECTVEGTSNPNLYWYRQAAGRGLQLLFYSVGIGQISSEVPQNLSASRPQDRQFILSSKKLLLSDSGFYLCAWSAGIPTGAYEQYFGPGTRLTVT.

Relative to its sample, this clonotype is medium-sized. V and J are TRBV5-6 and TRBJ2-1, with unresolved D. Germline-derived CDR1 and CDR2 are SGHDT and YYEEEE. The CDR3 contains 14 residues. Trimming left V 6 bases short and J 0 bases short, with 10 bases between. CDR3 loop: CASNGVSSYNEQFF. CDR3 coding DNA: TGTGCCAGCAACGGCGTAAGCTCCTACAATGAGCAGTTCTTC.

In its sample, this clonotype is medium-sized (0.01 to 0.1%). DNA for the CDR3: TGCAGCGTGGGGACTCCCCCGGGCGGGGAGCTGTTTTTT. Translated, it gives CSVGTPPGGELFF. The chain carries TRBV29-1 and TRBJ2-2; a possible D gene is TRBD2 (6 bases). CDR1 and CDR2 (germline): SQVTM, ANQGSEA. The CDR3 totals 13 residues. With 6 bases removed from V and 7 bases from J, the gap between germline ends came to 15 bases.

This clonotype is medium-sized by share. The chain carries TRBV6-1 and TRBJ2-2, with a weak D call TRBD1 (6 bases). The CDR3 contains 17 residues. CDR1 is MNHNS, CDR2 SASEGT, per germline. V was pared by 5 bases and J by 1 base, with 17 bases between. The DNA of the CDR3 is TGTGCCAGCAGTACACACAGGGTTGGAGGGAACACCGGGGAGCTGTTTTTT. Translation gives CASSTHRVGGNTGELFF.

By share of the sample, this clonotype is medium-sized. This chain links TRBV20-1 with TRBJ2-7, with TRBD1 matching over 9 bases. Trimming cost V 5 bases and J 2 bases; bases outside gene matches: 7. The CDR3 sequence is 14 residues long. CDR1 is DFQATT and CDR2 is SNEGSKA in the germline V gene (reference sequence). CDR3 in DNA: TGCAGTGCTGACCCGGGACAGGGACCCTACGAGCAGTACTTC. This codes for CSADPGQGPYEQYF.

This clonotype is labeled as medium-sized. The chain uses TRBV28 and TRBJ1-4, with D possibly TRBD1 on 5 matching bases. CDR1 is MDHEN and CDR2 is SYDVKM in the germline V gene. CDR3 length equals 15 residues. V was trimmed by 7 bases and J by 6 bases, leaving 18 bases between them. The CDR3 DNA reads TGTGCCAGCATCACAGGCGGGGGTACGCATGAAAAACTGTTTTTT. Protein sequence: CASITGGGTHEKLFF.

This clonotype is labeled as medium-sized. The chain has TRBV9 and TRBJ2-1; TRBD2 aligns across 13 bases. The junction had 3 bases not matched to a gene; V was cut back by 3 bases and J by 6 bases. CDR1 SGDLS and CDR2 YYNGEE come from the germline V gene. The CDR3 extends over 15 amino acids. Here the CDR3 DNA reads TGTGCCAGCAGCGCGACTAGCGGGAGGACCAATGAGCAGTTCTTC. This codes for CASSATSGRTNEQFF.

By proportion, this clonotype is medium-sized. The rearrangement joins TRBV28 to TRBJ2-3; D may be TRBD1 or TRBD2 (5 bases each). Trimming pared 4 bases from V and 5 bases from J, leaving 16 bases between. Germline CDR1 is MDHEN and CDR2 is SYDVKM. The CDR3 sequence is 15 residues long. CDR3 residues: CASSSRDLPGDTQYF. The CDR3 DNA follows: TGTGCCAGCAGTTCCCGGGACCTGCCGGGAGATACGCAGTATTTT.

This chain joins TRBV20-1 and TRBJ1-6, with D perhaps matching TRBD1 (5 bases). The germline CDR1 and CDR2 sequences are DFQATT and SNEGSKA (reference sequence). CDR3 length: 13 amino acids. Trimming took 3 bases from V and 6 from J, leaving 9 bases between them. CDR3 nucleotides: TGCAGTGCTAGTGGGGGGAGTAATTCACCCCTCCACTTT. This sequence encodes CSASGGSNSPLHF.

This clonotype is deemed medium-sized. This sequence joins TRBV19 and TRBJ2-1, with TRBD2 matching 11 bases. Per germline, CDR1 LNHDA and CDR2 SQIVND (reference sequence). The CDR3 runs to 16 residues. V shed 5 bases and J 4 bases; nucleotides not matched to a gene: 7. CDR3 sequence (DNA): TGTGCCAGTAGTGAACGGACTAGCGGGTTTTACAATGAGCAGTTCTTC. This sequence encodes CASSERTSGFYNEQFF.

This clonotype ranks as medium-sized (0.01 to 0.1%). The J gene is TRBJ2-1, the V gene TRBV7-9, with TRBD2 matching 7 bases. There are 15 residues in the CDR3. V shed 5 bases and J 8 bases; nucleotides not matched to a gene: 12. The germline gives CDR1 SEHNR, CDR2 FQNEAQ (reference sequence). Written as DNA, the CDR3 is TGTGCCAGCAGCCCCACGACTCTGGGAGGGCATGAGCAGTTCTTC. Translation: CASSPTTLGGHEQFF. Combining the CDR3 with reference TRBV7-9 and TRBJ2-1 gives the whole variable domain DTGVSQNPRHKITKRGQNVTFRCDPISEHNRLYWYRQTLGQGPEFLTYFQNEAQLEKSRLLSDRFSAERPKGSFSTLEIQRTEQGDSAMYLCASSPTTLGGHEQFFGPGTRLTVL.

Sample share makes this clonotype medium-sized. CDR3 residues: CSARDKQWEQYF. Written as DNA, the CDR3 is TGCAGTGCTAGAGATAAACAATGGGAGCAGTACTTC. V gene TRBV20-1 combines with J gene TRBJ2-7; D not resolved. This CDR3 has 12 amino acids. V shed 0 bases and J shed 7 bases, with 10 bases lying between them. The germline V gene has CDR1 DFQATT and CDR2 SNEGSKA (reference sequence).

For this clonotype: At one end, the junction sequence differs from germline, possibly due to a read error. The gene calls are TRBV5-1 and TRBJ1-1; a possible D gene is TRBD1 (6 bases). This CDR3 has 15 amino acids. The germline CDR1 and CDR2 sequences are SGHRS and YFSETQ. DNA of the CDR3: TGTGCCAGCAGCTTGGTACAGGGCATGAACACTGAAGCTTTCTTT. It encodes CASSLVQGMNTEAFF.

This clonotype was found many times. The chain is built from TRBV12-3 or TRBV12-4 and TRBJ2-3; no clear D. V lost 0 bases and J 0 bases, leaving 7 bases between the germline ends. The CDR3 totals 15 residues. The CDR3 DNA reads TGTGCCAGCAGTTTAGCAGGTGGGAGCACAGATACGCAGTATTTT. Protein sequence: CASSLAGGSTDTQYF.

Only a few counts were recorded for this clonotype. This chain connects TRBV7-2 to TRBJ2-1; TRBD2 might be the D (5 bases). V dropped 2 bases and J dropped 2 bases, with 22 bases sitting between them. This CDR3 is 19 amino acids long. Germline CDR1 is SGHTA and CDR2 is FQGNSA. The CDR3, as DNA: TGTGCCAGCAGCTTACGCCCCCAGTGGGCGGCGGGCACCTACAATGAGCAGTTCTTC. It codes for CASSLRPQWAAGTYNEQFF.

By sample share, this clonotype is medium-sized (0.01 to 0.1%). This chain joins TRBV20-1 and TRBJ2-1; D remains ambiguous. This CDR3 is 12 amino acids long. The germline V gene encodes CDR1 DFQATT and CDR2 SNEGSKA (reference sequence). CDR3 coding DNA: TGCAGCTCCTTACGGCGGCCCAATGAGCAGTTCTTC. Its protein is CSSLRRPNEQFF.

The chain has TRBV18 and TRBJ1-1; D remains ambiguous. Germline lookup yields CDR1 KGHSH and CDR2 LQKENI. The V gene lost 2 bases and the J gene lost 0 bases, with 7 bases spanning the gap. The CDR3 has 14 residues. Here the CDR3 reads CASSPEYLNTEAFF. The DNA of the CDR3 is TGTGCCAGCTCACCAGAATACTTGAACACTGAAGCTTTCTTT.

This clonotype is medium-sized (0.01 to 0.1%) by share. The rearrangement joins TRBV6-5 to TRBJ2-1; tentative D call: TRBD2 (6 bases). Germline lookup yields CDR1 MNHEY and CDR2 SVGAGI. The CDR3 contains 19 residues. V dropped 1 base and J dropped 2 bases, with 21 bases sitting between them. This CDR3 is CASSYYSSSGEGPYNEQFF. The CDR3 bases are TGTGCCAGCAGTTACTACAGTAGTTCGGGGGAAGGGCCCTACAATGAGCAGTTCTTC.

By sample share, this clonotype is medium-sized. The rearrangement links TRBV7-9 to TRBJ2-1, with 9 bases aligning to TRBD1. The J segment lost 3 bases and the V segment lost 8 bases, leaving 5 bases of the junction unmatched. The CDR3 extends over 14 amino acids. Germline V gives CDR1 SEHNR, CDR2 FQNEAQ (reference sequence). CDR3 residues: CASPGTGIYNEQFF. The DNA for the CDR3 is TGTGCCAGCCCCGGGACAGGGATCTACAATGAGCAGTTCTTC.

Relative to its sample, this clonotype is medium-sized. The chain links TRBV28 to TRBJ2-7; D possibly corresponds to TRBD1 (5 bases). This CDR3 comprises 17 residues. CDR1 is MDHEN, CDR2 SYDVKM, per germline. Trimming left V 5 bases short and J 4 bases short, with 24 bases between. The CDR3 sequence is CASSNRKPQAKEYEQYF. CDR3 bases: TGTGCCAGCAGTAACAGGAAACCTCAAGCGAAAGAATACGAGCAGTACTTC. The full variable domain, its missing parts supplied by reference TRBV28 and TRBJ2-7, is DVKVTQSSRYLVKRTGEKVFLECVQDMDHENMFWYRQDPGLGLRLIYFSYDVKMKEKGDIPEGYSVSREKKERFSLILESASTNQTSMYLCASSNRKPQAKEYEQYFGPGTRLTVT.

By sample fraction, this clonotype is medium-sized (0.01 to 0.1%). The rearrangement uses TRBV3-1 and TRBJ1-1; 7 nucleotides line up with TRBD1. Germline V CDR1 and CDR2: LGHDT, YNNKEL (reference sequence). The length of the CDR3 is 13 residues. The ends lost 6 bases at V and 3 bases at J; junction bases unmatched: 4. The CDR3 protein is CASRRDRYTEAFF. CDR3 DNA: TGTGCCAGCAGACGGGACAGATACACTGAAGCTTTCTTT.

By share, this clonotype ranks as medium-sized. The V and J genes are TRBV6-2 or TRBV6-3 and TRBJ2-3; a weak D match, TRBD1 (6 bases). The CDR3 has 16 amino acids. The V end was cut by 5 bases, the J end by 6 bases, with 21 bases between. Germline CDR1 MNHEY, CDR2 SVGEGT. CDR3 sequence (DNA): TGTGCCAGCAGTCCGGGACACTCTACCGAAGGGGATACGCAGTATTTT. This encodes CASSPGHSTEGDTQYF.

By its share, this clonotype is medium-sized. This rearrangement joins TRBV28 to TRBJ2-7; D remains unclear. Germline values: CDR1 MDHEN, CDR2 SYDVKM. This CDR3 is built from 14 residues. With 3 bases removed from V and 2 bases from J, the gap between germline ends came to 11 bases. The chain's CDR3 is CASSFPQRAYEQYF. DNA for the CDR3: TGTGCCAGCAGTTTCCCCCAAAGAGCCTACGAGCAGTACTTC.

The table lists this clonotype with many counts. The chain links TRBV7-2 to TRBJ2-7; D is unclear. Germline V gives CDR1 SGHTA, CDR2 FQGNSA. The CDR3 consists of 14 residues. Deletions cut 4 bases from V and 2 bases from J, with 12 bases between. The CDR3 nucleotides read TGTGCCAGCAGCTCTTCGCTTGTCCCCTACGAGCAGTACTTC. This sequence encodes CASSSSLVPYEQYF.

By sample share, this clonotype is medium-sized. This rearrangement joins TRBV28 to TRBJ2-5; 10 bases match TRBD2. After removal of 4 bases from V and 2 bases from J, the junction contained 7 bases not matched to a gene. The CDR3 totals 16 residues. CDR1 and CDR2 from the germline V gene are MDHEN and SYDVKM. As DNA, the CDR3 is TGTGCCAGCAGTTCTCCCGGACTAGCGGAACAAGAGACCCAGTACTTC. The encoded protein is CASSSPGLAEQETQYF.

The V call is TRBV11-2, the J call TRBJ2-3, with TRBD2 matching 11 bases. CDR3 size: 16 residues. Germline CDR1 is SGHAT and CDR2 is FQNNGV. V dropped 3 bases and J dropped 3; count of bases not matched to a gene: 5. The DNA for the CDR3 is TGTGCCAGCAGCTTCTCCTGGACTAGCGGGACAGATACGCAGTATTTT. Amino acids: CASSFSWTSGTDTQYF.

By share, this clonotype ranks as medium-sized. This chain uses TRBV4-1 with TRBJ1-1, with 7 bases lining up with TRBD1. This CDR3 has 16 amino acids. V lost 0 bases and J lost 5; bases outside the gene matches: 9. Germline assignment: CDR1 MGHRA and CDR2 YSYEKL. CDR3 bases: TGCGCCAGCAGCCAAGAGGAGGGGGCAACAGGGACTGAAGCTTTCTTT. This encodes CASSQEEGATGTEAFF.

This clonotype is judged medium-sized. The genes are TRBV27 and TRBJ2-3, with 7 nucleotides matching TRBD1. Germline V gives CDR1 MNHEY, CDR2 SMNVEV (reference sequence). V lost 6 bases and J lost 2; bases outside the gene matches: 11. The CDR3 consists of 16 residues. CDR3 sequence reads: CASRFNGQVLTDTQYF. The CDR3 nucleotides read TGTGCCAGCAGATTTAATGGACAGGTGCTCACAGATACGCAGTATTTT.

There are many counts of this clonotype. V is TRBV27 and J is TRBJ2-1; D possibly matches TRBD1 or TRBD2 (5 bases each). Germline V gene lookup returns CDR1 MNHEY and CDR2 SMNVEV (reference sequence). Trimming pared 3 bases from V and 1 base from J, leaving 10 bases between. This CDR3 comprises 15 residues. CDR3 sequence reads: CASSLNGASYNEQFF. CDR3 nucleotides: TGTGCCAGCAGTTTGAACGGGGCTTCCTACAATGAGCAGTTCTTC.

This clonotype is medium-sized by share. The gene calls are TRBV3-1 and TRBJ2-1, with 7 positions matching TRBD2. This CDR3 is 14 amino acids long. The V and J ends lost 5 bases and 5 bases, in that order; junction bases with no gene match: 6. Germline V gene data show CDR1 as LGHDT and CDR2 as YNNKEL (reference sequence). CDR3 sequence: CASSIRTSNNEQFF. The CDR3 bases are TGTGCCAGCAGCATACGGACTAGTAACAATGAGCAGTTCTTC.